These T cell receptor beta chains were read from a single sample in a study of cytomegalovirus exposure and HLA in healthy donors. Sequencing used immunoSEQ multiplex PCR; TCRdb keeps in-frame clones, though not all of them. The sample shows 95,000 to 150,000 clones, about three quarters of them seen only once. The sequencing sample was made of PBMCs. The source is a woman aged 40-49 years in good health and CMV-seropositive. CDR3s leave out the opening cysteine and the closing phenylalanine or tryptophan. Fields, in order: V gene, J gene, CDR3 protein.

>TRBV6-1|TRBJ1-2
ASRQGQSNYGYT
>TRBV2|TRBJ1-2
ASSPGGGQGYT
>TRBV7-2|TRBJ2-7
ASSPSSGTSDDEQY
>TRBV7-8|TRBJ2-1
ASSPKGGRGYNEQF
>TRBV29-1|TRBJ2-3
SATGGPDTQY
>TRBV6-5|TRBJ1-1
ASSLGGLNTEAF
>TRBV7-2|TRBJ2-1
ASSSRTGRLYNEQF
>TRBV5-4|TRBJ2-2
ASSPEGDRGSGELF
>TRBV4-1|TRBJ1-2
ASSQGGTRGLYGYT
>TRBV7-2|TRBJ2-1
ASSVLTSGSYNEQF
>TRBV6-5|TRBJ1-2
ASTRDLNYGYT
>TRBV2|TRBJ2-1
ASSGQDGYLSSYNEQF
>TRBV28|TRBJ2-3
ASSEDRADTQY
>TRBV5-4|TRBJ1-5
ASSLGGGDSNQPQH
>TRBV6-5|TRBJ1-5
ASSYSGLSGQPQH
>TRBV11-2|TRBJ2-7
ASSLGLADSYEQY
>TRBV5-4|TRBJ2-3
ASSSGTDTQY
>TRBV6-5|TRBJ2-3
ASLDPGGADTQY
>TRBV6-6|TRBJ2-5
ASSPDRGGETQY
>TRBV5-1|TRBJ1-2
ASSLAQGTYGYT
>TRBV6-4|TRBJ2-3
ASSEDSEDTQY
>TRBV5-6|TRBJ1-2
ASSETGEGYGYT
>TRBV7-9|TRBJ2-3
ASSLSRGDTQY